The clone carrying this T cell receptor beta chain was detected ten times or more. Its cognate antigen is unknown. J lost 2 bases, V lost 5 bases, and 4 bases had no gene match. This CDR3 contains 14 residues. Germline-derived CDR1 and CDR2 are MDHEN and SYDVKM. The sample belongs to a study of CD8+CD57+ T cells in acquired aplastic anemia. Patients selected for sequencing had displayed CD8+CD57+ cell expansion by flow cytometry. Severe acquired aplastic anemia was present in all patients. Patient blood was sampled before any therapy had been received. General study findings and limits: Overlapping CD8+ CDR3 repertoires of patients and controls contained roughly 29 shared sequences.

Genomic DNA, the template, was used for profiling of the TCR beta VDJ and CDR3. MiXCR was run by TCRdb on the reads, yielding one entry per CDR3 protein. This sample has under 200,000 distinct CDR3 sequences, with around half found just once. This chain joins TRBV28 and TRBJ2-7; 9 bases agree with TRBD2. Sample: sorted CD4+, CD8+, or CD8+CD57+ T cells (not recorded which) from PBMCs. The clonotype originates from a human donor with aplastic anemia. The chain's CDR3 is CASSLAGRAYEQYF. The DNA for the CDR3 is TGTGCCAGCAGTCTAGCGGGACGGGCCTACGAGCAGTACTTC.